The rows below give T cell receptor beta chains drawn from one sample of a study of T-cell memory formation after mild COVID-19. MiXCR, run by TCRdb on the 5' RACE reads, gives a single entry per CDR3 protein. The sample records 350,000 to 500,000 distinct CDR3 sequences, less than 25% being singletons. Material: PBMCs or a T cell subset sorted from them (not recorded which). The receptors originated from an adult woman who had mild COVID-19 (a few samples of this study predate the infection). Cell type and time point are not known. Both conserved end residues are part of each CDR3. The D gene is left open where the match is weak. Not every row has a clone size; where given, it reads once, few, many or a size class.

16	TRBJ1-1	TRBV7-6	-	-	CASSLAGRGVNTEAFF	TGTGCCAGCAGCTTAGCGGGCCGTGGGGTGAACACTGAAGCTTTCTTT
13	TRBJ1-1	TRBV6-6	-	-	CASSWGANTEAFF	TGTGCCAGCAGTTGGGGGGCTAACACTGAAGCTTTCTTT
14	TRBJ2-2	TRBV5-5	-	-	CASSLRSNTGELFF	TGTGCCAGCAGCTTAAGGTCGAACACCGGGGAGCTGTTTTTT
15	TRBJ1-4	TRBV7-6	-	many	CASSFLGAPNEKLFF	TGTGCCAGCAGCTTCTTGGGGGCTCCTAATGAAAAACTGTTTTTT
16	TRBJ2-3	TRBV11-2	TRBD1	-	CASSFHRDSLTDTQYF	TGTGCCAGCAGCTTCCACCGGGACAGCCTCACAGATACGCAGTATTTT
14	TRBJ2-5	TRBV10-3	-	-	CAISVQGWQETQYF	TGTGCCATCAGTGTCCAGGGGTGGCAAGAGACCCAGTACTTC
13	TRBJ1-5	TRBV18	-	-	CASSPGSHQPQHF	TGTGCCAGCTCACCAGGGTCTCATCAGCCCCAGCATTTT
16	TRBJ2-5	TRBV7-9	-	few	CASSLTISYTQETQYF	TGTGCCAGCAGCTTAACCATCTCCTATACCCAAGAGACCCAGTACTTC
17	TRBJ2-3	TRBV7-9	-	-	CASSLGSGAGHTDTQYF	TGTGCCAGCAGCTTAGGCTCTGGTGCGGGCCACACAGATACGCAGTATTTT
19	TRBJ2-7	TRBV5-1	TRBD2	-	CASSLAGGLAGGPYYEQYF	TGCGCCAGCAGCTTGGCCGGGGGACTAGCGGGGGGACCTTACTACGAGCAGTACTTC
14	TRBJ2-2	TRBV29-1	-	few	CSVGPRLSTGELFF	TGCAGCGTTGGACCGCGGTTGAGCACCGGGGAGCTGTTTTTT
18	TRBJ2-1	TRBV7-2	TRBD2	-	CASSLFLAGLSSYNEQFF	TGTGCCAGCAGCTTATTCCTAGCGGGACTAAGCTCCTACAATGAGCAGTTCTTC
12	TRBJ2-3	TRBV3-1	-	-	CASSRGADTQYF	TGTGCCAGCAGCCGAGGAGCAGATACGCAGTATTTT
14	TRBJ2-1	TRBV7-2	-	few	CASSLTGLYNEQFF	TGTGCCAGCAGCTTGACGGGTCTCTACAATGAGCAGTTCTTC
11	TRBJ1-2	TRBV30	-	-	CAWSPVGGYTF	TGTGCCTGGAGCCCTGTTGGTGGCTACACCTTC
14	TRBJ1-1	TRBV3-1	-	-	CASSQETRGTEAFF	TGTGCCAGCAGCCAAGAGACTAGGGGAACTGAAGCTTTCTTT
15	TRBJ1-5	TRBV15	-	-	CATSRDRGGGQPQHF	TGTGCCACCAGCAGAGATCGGGGGGGCGGTCAGCCCCAGCATTTT
14	TRBJ1-5	TRBV27	-	few	CASRSPQGDQPQHF	TGTGCCAGCAGGAGCCCACAGGGAGATCAGCCCCAGCATTTT
16	TRBJ2-7	TRBV9	TRBD2	few	CASSVGASGSYYEQYF	TGTGCCAGCAGCGTAGGGGCTAGCGGGAGCTACTACGAGCAGTACTTC
17	TRBJ2-3	TRBV7-6	TRBD2	-	CASSRTGTSVSTDTQYF	TGTGCCAGCAGCCGCACCGGGACTAGCGTTAGCACAGATACGCAGTATTTT
16	TRBJ2-1	TRBV12-3/TRBV12-4	TRBD2	few	CASSPTGGRAGDEQFF	TGTGCCAGCAGTCCCACGGGCGGGAGGGCCGGCGATGAGCAGTTCTTC
13	TRBJ1-1	TRBV14	-	-	CASSQDPNTEAFF	TGTGCCAGCAGCCAGGACCCTAACACTGAAGCTTTCTTT
15	TRBJ2-1	TRBV20-1	TRBD2	-	CSAPKRGSSYNEQFF	TGCAGTGCCCCCAAGCGGGGTAGCTCCTACAATGAGCAGTTCTTC
14	TRBJ1-2	TRBV20-1	-	-	CSAKEGIWSYGYTF	TGCAGTGCTAAGGAGGGTATATGGAGCTATGGCTACACCTTC
18	TRBJ2-1	TRBV5-1	TRBD2	-	CASSLGLAGPPRGYEQFF	TGCGCCAGCAGCTTGGGTCTAGCGGGACCACCTCGGGGGTATGAGCAGTTCTTC
13	TRBJ2-7	TRBV29-1	-	-	CSVLTKTFYEQYF	TGCAGCGTTCTGACCAAAACCTTTTACGAGCAGTACTTC
15	TRBJ2-7	TRBV7-9	-	-	CASSLAAGLAYEQYF	TGTGCCAGCAGCTTAGCCGCCGGGTTGGCCTACGAGCAGTACTTC
15	TRBJ1-1	TRBV7-2	TRBD1	few	CASSLGTGLGTEAFF	TGTGCCAGCAGCTTAGGGACAGGATTGGGCACTGAAGCTTTCTTT
15	TRBJ1-1	TRBV6-5	-	-	CASSFHDPVNTEAFF	TGTGCCAGCAGTTTCCACGACCCCGTGAACACTGAAGCTTTCTTT
14	TRBJ2-3	TRBV20-1	-	few	CSAGRAGGTDTQYF	TGCAGTGCTGGGAGGGCAGGGGGCACAGATACGCAGTATTTT
15	TRBJ1-2	TRBV5-1	TRBD1	-	CASSVPGTDFGTYTF	TGCGCCAGCAGCGTACCCGGGACAGACTTCGGCACCTACACCTTC
15	TRBJ1-3	TRBV5-6	TRBD1	few	CASSPQGITGNTIYF	TGTGCCAGCAGCCCACAGGGGATTACTGGAAACACCATATATTTT
14	TRBJ2-1	TRBV5-1	-	-	CASSPEIGLNEQFF	TGCGCCAGCAGCCCCGAGATAGGTCTCAATGAGCAGTTCTTC
14	TRBJ2-7	TRBV20-1	-	few	CSARGLGVGYEQYF	TGCAGTGCTAGGGGTCTGGGAGTTGGCTACGAGCAGTACTTC
15	TRBJ2-2	TRBV20-1	TRBD2	few	CSARLAGGYTGELFF	TGCAGTGCACGACTAGCGGGGGGGTACACCGGGGAGCTGTTTTTT
12	TRBJ2-7	TRBV6-2/TRBV6-3	-	-	CASSYSPYEQYF	TGTGCCAGCAGTTACTCCCCCTACGAGCAGTACTTC
14	TRBJ2-1	TRBV24-1	-	-	CATSRDELYNEQFF	TGTGCCACCAGCCGGGACGAACTCTACAATGAGCAGTTCTTC
14	TRBJ2-1	TRBV7-3	TRBD1	-	CASRVQGDYGEQFF	TGTGCCAGCAGGGTGCAGGGGGATTACGGTGAGCAGTTCTTC
13	TRBJ2-5	TRBV4-1	TRBD1	-	CASSRTGKETQYF	TGCGCCAGCAGCCGGACAGGAAAAGAGACCCAGTACTTC
13	TRBJ2-7	TRBV7-7	-	-	CASSSDWTREQYF	TGTGCCAGCAGCTCGGACTGGACTCGGGAGCAGTACTTC
13	TRBJ1-1	TRBV5-5	-	-	CASSLVLEVEAFF	TGTGCCAGCAGCTTGGTGCTGGAGGTTGAAGCTTTCTTT
14	TRBJ1-1	TRBV28	TRBD1	-	CASSLAGTGSGKVF	TGTGCCAGCAGTCTGGCCGGGACAGGGTCGGGAAAGGTCTTT
13	TRBJ1-2	TRBV24-1	-	-	CATIGRARYGYTF	TGTGCCACCATCGGCAGGGCAAGGTATGGCTACACCTTC
16	TRBJ2-1	TRBV2	TRBD1	few	CASTVTRDRAYNEQFF	TGTGCCAGCACAGTCACCCGGGACAGGGCCTACAATGAGCAGTTCTTC